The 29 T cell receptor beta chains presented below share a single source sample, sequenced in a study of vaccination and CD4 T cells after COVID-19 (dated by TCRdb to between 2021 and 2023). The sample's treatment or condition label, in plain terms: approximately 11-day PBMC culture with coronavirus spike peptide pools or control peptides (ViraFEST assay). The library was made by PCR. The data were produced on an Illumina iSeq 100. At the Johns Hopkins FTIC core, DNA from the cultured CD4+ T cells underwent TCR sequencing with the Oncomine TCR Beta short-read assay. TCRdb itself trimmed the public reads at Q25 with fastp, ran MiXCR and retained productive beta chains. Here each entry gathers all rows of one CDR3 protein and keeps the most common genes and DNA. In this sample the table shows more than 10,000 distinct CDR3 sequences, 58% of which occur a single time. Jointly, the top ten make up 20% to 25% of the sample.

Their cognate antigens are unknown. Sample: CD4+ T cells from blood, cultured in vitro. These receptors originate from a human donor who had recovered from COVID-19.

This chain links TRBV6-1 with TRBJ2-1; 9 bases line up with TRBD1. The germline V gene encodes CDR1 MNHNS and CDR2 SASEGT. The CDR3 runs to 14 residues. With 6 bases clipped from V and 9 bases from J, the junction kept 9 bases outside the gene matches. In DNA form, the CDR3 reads TGTGCCAGCAGATGGGACAGGGAGTTGGGTGAGCAGTTCTTC. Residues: CASRWDRELGEQFF.

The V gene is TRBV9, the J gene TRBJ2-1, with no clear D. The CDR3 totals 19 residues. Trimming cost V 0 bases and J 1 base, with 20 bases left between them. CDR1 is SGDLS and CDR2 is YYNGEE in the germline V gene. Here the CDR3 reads CASSVAGVGPAASYNEQFF. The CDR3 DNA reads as TGTGCCAGCAGCGTAGCCGGCGTGGGCCCGGCGGCTTCCTACAATGAGCAGTTCTTC.

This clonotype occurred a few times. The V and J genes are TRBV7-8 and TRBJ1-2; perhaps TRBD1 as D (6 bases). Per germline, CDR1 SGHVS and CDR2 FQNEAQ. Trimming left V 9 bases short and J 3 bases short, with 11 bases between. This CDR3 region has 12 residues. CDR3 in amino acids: CARQGRDYGYTF. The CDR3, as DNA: TGTGCCAGACAGGGACGGGACTATGGCTACACCTTC.

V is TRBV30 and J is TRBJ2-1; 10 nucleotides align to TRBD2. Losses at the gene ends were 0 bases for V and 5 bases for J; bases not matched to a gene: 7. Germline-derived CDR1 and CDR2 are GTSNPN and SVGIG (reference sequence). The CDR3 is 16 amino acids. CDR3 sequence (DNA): TGTGCCTGGAGTGTACGTTTAGCGGGGGGAAACAATGAGCAGTTCTTC. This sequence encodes CAWSVRLAGGNNEQFF.

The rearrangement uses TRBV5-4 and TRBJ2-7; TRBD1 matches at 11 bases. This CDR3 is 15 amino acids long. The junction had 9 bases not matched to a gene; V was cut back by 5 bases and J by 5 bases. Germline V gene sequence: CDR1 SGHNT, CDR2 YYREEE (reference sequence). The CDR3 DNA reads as TGTGCCAGCAGTTTTAGGACAGGGGGCTTAGACGAGCAGTACTTC. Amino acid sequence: CASSFRTGGLDEQYF.

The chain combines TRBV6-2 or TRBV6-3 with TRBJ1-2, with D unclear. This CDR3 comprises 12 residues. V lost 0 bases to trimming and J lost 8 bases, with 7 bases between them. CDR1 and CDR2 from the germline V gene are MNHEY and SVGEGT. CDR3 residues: CASSYSILGYTF. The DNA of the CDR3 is TGTGCCAGCAGTTACTCGATCTTGGGCTACACCTTC.

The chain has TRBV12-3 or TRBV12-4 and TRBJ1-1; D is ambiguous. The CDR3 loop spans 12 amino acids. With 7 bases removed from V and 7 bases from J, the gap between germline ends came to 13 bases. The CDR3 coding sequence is TGTGCCAGCACTCAACTCGCTCTTGAAGCTTTCTTT. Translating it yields CASTQLALEAFF.

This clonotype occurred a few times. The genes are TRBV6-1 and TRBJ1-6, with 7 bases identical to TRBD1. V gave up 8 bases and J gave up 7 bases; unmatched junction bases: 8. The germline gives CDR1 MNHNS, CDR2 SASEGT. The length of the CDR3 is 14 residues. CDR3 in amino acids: CASDRTGSNSPLHF. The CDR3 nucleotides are TGTGCCAGCGACCGGACAGGCTCGAATTCACCCCTCCACTTT.

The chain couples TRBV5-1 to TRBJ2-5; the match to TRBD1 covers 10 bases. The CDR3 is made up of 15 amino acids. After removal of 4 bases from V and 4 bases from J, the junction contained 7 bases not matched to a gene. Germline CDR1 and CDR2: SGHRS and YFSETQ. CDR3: CASSPGDRGLETQYF. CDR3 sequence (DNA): TGCGCCAGCAGCCCCGGTGACAGGGGGCTAGAGACCCAGTACTTC.

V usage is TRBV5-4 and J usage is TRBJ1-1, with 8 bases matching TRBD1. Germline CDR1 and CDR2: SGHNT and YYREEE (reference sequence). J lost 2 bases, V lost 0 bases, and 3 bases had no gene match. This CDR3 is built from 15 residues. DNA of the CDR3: TGTGCCAGCAGCTTGGAACAGGGGGGTAACACTGAAGCTTTCTTT. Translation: CASSLEQGGNTEAFF.

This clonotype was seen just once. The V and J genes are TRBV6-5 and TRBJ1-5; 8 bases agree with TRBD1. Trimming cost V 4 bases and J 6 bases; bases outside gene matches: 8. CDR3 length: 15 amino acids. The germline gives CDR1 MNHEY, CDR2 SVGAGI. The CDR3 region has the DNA TGTGCCAGCAGTTCCCCGGACAGGGTTTTTCAGCCCCAGCATTTT. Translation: CASSSPDRVFQPQHF.

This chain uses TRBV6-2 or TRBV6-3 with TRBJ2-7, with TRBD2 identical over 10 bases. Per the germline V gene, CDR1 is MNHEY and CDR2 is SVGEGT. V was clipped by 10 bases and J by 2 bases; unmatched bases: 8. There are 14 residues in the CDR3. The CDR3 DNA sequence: TGTGCCACCGCGGAGCGGGGGGGAACCTACGAGCAGTACTTC. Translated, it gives CATAERGGTYEQYF.

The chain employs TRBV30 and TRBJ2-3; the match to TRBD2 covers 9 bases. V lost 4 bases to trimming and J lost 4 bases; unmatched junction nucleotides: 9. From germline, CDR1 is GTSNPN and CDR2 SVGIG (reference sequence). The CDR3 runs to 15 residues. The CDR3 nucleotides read TGTGCCTGGATTCTCCGAGGCGGGGGGGCAGATACGCAGTATTTT. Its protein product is CAWILRGGGADTQYF.

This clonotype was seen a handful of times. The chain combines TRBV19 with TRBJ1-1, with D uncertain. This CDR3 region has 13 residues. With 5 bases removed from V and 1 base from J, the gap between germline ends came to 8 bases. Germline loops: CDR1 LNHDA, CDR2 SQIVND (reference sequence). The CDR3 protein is CASSQAENTEAFF. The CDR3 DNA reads TGTGCCAGTAGTCAGGCAGAGAACACTGAAGCTTTCTTT.

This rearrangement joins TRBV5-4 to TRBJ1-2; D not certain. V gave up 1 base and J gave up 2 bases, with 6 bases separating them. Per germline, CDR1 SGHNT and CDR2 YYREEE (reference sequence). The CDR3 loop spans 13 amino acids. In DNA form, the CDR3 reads TGTGCCAGCAGCTTGTTAGGGAACTATGGCTACACCTTC. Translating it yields CASSLLGNYGYTF.

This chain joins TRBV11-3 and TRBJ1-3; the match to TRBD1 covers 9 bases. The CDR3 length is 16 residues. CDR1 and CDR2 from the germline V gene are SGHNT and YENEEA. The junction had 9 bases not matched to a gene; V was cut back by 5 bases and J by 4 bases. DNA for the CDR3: TGTGCCAGCAGCCCGTCGGACAGGGGCATCGGAAACACCATATATTTT. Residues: CASSPSDRGIGNTIYF.

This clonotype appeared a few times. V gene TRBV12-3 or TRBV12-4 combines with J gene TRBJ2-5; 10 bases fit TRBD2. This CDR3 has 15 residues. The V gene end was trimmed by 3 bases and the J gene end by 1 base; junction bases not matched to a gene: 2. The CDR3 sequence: CASSLQRGGQETQYF. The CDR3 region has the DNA TGTGCCAGCAGTTTGCAGCGGGGGGGCCAAGAGACCCAGTACTTC.

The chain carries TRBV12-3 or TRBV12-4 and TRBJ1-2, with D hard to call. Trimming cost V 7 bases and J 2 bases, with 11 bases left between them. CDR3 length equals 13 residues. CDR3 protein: CASMIRGNYGYTF. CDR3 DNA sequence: TGTGCCAGCATGATTCGAGGAAACTATGGCTACACCTTC.

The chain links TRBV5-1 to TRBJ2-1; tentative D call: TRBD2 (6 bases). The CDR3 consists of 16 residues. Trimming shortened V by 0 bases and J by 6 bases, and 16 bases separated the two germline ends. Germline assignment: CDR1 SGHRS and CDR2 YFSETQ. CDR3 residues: CASSLAGGRRPNEQFF. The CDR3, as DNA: TGCGCCAGCAGCTTGGCCGGGGGAAGACGGCCCAATGAGCAGTTCTTC.

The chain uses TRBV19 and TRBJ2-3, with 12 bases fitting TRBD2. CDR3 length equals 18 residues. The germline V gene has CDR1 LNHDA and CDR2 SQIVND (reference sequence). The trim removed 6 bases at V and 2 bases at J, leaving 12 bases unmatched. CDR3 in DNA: TGTGCCAGTAGCCTGACTAGCGGGGGCCGTTACCTCACAGATACGCAGTATTTT. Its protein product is CASSLTSGGRYLTDTQYF.

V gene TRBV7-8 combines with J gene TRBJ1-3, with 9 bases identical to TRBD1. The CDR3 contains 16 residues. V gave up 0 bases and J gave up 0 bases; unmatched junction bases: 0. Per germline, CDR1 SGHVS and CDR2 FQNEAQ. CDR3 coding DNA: TGTGCCAGCAGCTTAGCGGGACAGGGCTCTGGAAACACCATATATTTT. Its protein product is CASSLAGQGSGNTIYF.

In DNA form, the CDR3 reads TGCAGTGCACGCCCGACTAGCGGGGGCACAGATACGCAGTATTTT. It translates to CSARPTSGGTDTQYF. The V and J genes are TRBV20-1 and TRBJ2-3; 11 nucleotides agree with TRBD2. Germline lookup yields CDR1 DFQATT and CDR2 SNEGSKA (reference sequence). This CDR3 is built from 15 residues. With V trimmed by 6 bases and J by 1 base, 6 bases remained unmatched.

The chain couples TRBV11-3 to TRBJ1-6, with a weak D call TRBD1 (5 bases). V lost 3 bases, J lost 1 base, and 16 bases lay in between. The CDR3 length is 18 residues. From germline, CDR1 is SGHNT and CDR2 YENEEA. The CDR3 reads CASSFGTGSGSYNSPLHF. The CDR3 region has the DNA TGTGCCAGCAGCTTTGGGACGGGGTCAGGGTCCTATAATTCACCCCTCCACTTT. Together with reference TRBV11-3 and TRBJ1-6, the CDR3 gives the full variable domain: EAGVVQSPRYKIIEKKQPVAFWCNPISGHNTLYWYLQNLGQGPELLIRYENEEAVDDSQLPKDRFSAERLKGVDSTLKIQPAELGDSAVYLCASSFGTGSGSYNSPLHFGNGTRLTVT.

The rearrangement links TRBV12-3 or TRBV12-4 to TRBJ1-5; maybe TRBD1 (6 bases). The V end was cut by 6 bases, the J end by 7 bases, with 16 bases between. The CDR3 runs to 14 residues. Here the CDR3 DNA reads TGTGCCAGCAGCCGGAGACAGGAAGGGCAGCCCCAGCATTTT. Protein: CASSRRQEGQPQHF.

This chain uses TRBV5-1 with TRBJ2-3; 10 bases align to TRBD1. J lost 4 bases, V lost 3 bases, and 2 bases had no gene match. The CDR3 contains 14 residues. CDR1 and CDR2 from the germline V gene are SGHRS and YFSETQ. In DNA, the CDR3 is TGCGCCAGCAGCTCGGGACAGGGGCCAGATACGCAGTATTTT. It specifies CASSSGQGPDTQYF.

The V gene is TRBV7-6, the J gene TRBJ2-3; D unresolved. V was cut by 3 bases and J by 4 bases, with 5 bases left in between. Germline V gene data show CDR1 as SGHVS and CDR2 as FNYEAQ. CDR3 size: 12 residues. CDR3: CASSFLSDTQYF. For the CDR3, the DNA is TGTGCCAGCAGCTTTTTGTCAGATACGCAGTATTTT.

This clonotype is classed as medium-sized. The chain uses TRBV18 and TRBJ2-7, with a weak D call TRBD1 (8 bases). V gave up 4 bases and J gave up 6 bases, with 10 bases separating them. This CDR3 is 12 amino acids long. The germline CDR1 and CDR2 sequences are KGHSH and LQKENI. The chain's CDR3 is CASSHRGGEQYF. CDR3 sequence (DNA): TGTGCCAGCTCACACAGGGGGGGCGAGCAGTACTTC.

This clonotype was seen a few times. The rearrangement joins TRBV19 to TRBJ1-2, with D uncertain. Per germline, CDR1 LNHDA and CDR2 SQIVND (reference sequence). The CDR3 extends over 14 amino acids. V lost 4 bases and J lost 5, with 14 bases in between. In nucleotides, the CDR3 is TGTGCCAGTAGTAACGGGAGGACGGTTTATGGCTACACCTTC. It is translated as CASSNGRTVYGYTF.

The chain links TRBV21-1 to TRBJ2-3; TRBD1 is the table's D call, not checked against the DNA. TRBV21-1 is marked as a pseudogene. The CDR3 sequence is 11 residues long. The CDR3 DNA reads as TGTGCCAGCAGCAAAAAAGGGGGCCCCCACTTT. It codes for CASSKKGGPHF.